This T cell receptor beta chain is from a study of T cell responses to AZD1222 COVID-19 vaccine (dated by TCRdb to the early 2020s). In terms of the full investigation: TCR sequencing covered 233 trial participants: 200 to 210 given two doses of AZD1222 and 26 given two doses of MenACWY control vaccine. Enrollment into the trials was organized by age into subgroups of 18-55, 56-69 and 70-plus years, and those subgroups contained about 160, 30 and 59 TCR-sequenced participants, respectively. Findings and caveats that apply to the study as a whole: In the small 56-69-year group, the increase in depth fell short of significance, most likely because of low power. Because no day 14 peak-response samples were available, the repertoires could be characterized only after the peak T cell response. Only five or six AZD1222 recipients were SARS-CoV-2 seropositive at baseline, limiting conclusions about previously exposed vaccinees. Participants were mostly white British, with more females than males. The authors suggested clonal diversity may have been underestimated. Epitopes outside the regions mutated in the B.1.351 and B.1.1.7 variants were reportedly recognized by nearly half of the unique spike-specific TCRs. After two AZD1222 doses, both the breadth and the depth of spike-specific TCRs were significantly higher than at day 0 and than in MenACWY recipients. Vaccine-associated CD4 TCRs spanned the whole spike protein, with dominant responses in regions 160-218 and 743-854.

As for this clone: The clone's antigen remains unknown. It has no much larger one-base neighbor in the sample; base qualities were not kept.

The CDR3 starts with the cysteine, ends with the phenylalanine, and has 13 residues. The DNA shown is the 39-base CDR3, in frame from base 1. Unmatched junction bases come to 4, with V trimmed by 7 bases and J by 4 bases. The CDR1 and CDR2 encoded by the germline V gene are MNHEY and SVGAGI. The CDR3 regions of human TCRbeta chains were analyzed by immunosequencing. In the source study's methods: Repertoire TCRs were matched against a reference library of SARS-CoV-2-specific TCRs generated with the MIRA antigen-specificity platform. Breadth meant the fraction of unique TCRs that were SARS-CoV-2-associated, whereas depth meant the fraction of total T cells that were SARS-CoV-2-associated. Using the MIRA data, each spike-specific TCR was assigned both to the spike region to which the TCR was reactive and to a CD4 or CD8 class. Log10-transformed breadth and depth values were compared by one-way ANOVA with Sidak's multiple comparisons tests. In TCRdb, the immuneACCESS table is reduced to in-frame sequences with V and J assigned. These tables do not hold every clone; where another copy was compared, an unresolved V gene accounts for under half, and the others remain unexplained. That table furnishes V, J and clone size, whereas the DNA furnished D and trimming. In this sample the table shows nearly 110,000 clones, around 93% of which occur a single time. 8.5% to 10% of the sample lies in the top ten.

This specimen's time point label, per the study, means: about 28 days (+/-7) after the second vaccine dose. Because spike-specific TCR depth and breadth did not differ between the two schedules, AZD1222 recipients who got a second dose at roughly 4 weeks were pooled with those who got a second dose at roughly 12 weeks. The vaccinee samples were drawn from two UK trials, COV001 and COV002, one of which was a single-blind randomized controlled phase 2/3 trial testing AZD1222 (ChAdOx1 nCoV-19) in healthy adults. For TCRbeta chain sequencing, PBMC samples were collected from trial participants at day 0 and at day 28 after the second dose.

The sequence joins TRBV6-5 to TRBJ1-2; 9 bases in the junction line up with TRBD1. This clonotype originated in an adult who received the AZD1222 COVID-19 vaccine. Sequenced here: peripheral blood, sampled 28 days after the second AZD1222 dose. The sequenced DNA is TGTGCCAGCACTAAACAGGGGGCCTATGGCTACACCTTC. This encodes CASTKQGAYGYTF.